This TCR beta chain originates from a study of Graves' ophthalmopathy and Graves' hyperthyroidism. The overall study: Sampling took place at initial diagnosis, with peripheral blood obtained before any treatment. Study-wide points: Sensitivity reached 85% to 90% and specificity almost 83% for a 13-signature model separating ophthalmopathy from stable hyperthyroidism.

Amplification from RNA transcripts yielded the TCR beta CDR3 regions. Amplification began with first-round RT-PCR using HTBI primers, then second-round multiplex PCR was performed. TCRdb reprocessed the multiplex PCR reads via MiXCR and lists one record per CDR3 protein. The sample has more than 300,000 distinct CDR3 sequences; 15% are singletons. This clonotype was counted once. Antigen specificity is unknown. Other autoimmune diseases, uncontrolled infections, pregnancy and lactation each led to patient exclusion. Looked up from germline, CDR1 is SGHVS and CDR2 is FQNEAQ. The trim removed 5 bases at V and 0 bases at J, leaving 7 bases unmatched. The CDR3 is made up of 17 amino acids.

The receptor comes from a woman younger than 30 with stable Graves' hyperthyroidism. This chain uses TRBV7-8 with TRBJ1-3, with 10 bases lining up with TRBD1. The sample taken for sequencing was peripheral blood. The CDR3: CASSAGQGGYSGNTIYF. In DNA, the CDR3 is TGTGCCAGCAGCGCCGGACAGGGGGGTTACTCTGGAAACACCATATATTTT.